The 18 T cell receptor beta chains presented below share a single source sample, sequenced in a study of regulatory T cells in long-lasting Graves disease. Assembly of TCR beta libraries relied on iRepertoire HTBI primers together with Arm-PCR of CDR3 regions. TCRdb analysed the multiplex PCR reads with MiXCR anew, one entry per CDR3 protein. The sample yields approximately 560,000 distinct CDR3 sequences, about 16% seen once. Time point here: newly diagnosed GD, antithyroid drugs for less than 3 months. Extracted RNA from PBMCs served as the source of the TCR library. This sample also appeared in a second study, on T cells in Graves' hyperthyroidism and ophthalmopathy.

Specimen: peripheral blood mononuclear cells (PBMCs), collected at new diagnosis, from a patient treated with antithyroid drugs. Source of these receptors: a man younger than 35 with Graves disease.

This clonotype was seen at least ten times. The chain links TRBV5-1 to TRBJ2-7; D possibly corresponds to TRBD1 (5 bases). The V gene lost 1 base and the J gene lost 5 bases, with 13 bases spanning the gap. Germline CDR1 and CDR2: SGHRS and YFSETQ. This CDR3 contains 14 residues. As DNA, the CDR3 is TGCGCCAGCAGCTTGAACAGGAAGGGCCACGAGCAGTACTTC. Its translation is CASSLNRKGHEQYF.

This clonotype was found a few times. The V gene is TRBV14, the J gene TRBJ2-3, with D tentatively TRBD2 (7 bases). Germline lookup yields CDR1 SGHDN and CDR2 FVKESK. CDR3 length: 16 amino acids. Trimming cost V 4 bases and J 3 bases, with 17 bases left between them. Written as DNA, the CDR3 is TGTGCCAGCAGCCCCATAGGGGGAGGGCCGACAGATACGCAGTATTTT. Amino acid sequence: CASSPIGGGPTDTQYF.

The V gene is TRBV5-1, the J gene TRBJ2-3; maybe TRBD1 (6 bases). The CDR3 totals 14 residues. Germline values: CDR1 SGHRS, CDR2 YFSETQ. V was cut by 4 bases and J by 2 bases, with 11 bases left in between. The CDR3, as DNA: TGCGCCAGCAGCGTTCAGGGGACCACAGATACGCAGTATTTT. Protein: CASSVQGTTDTQYF.

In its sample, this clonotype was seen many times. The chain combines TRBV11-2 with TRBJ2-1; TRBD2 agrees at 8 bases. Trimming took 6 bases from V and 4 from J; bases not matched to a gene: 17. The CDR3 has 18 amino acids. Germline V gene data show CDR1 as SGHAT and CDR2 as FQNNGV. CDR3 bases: TGTGCCAGCAGGAGAGGGCTGGAGCGGGAGACCTCGTACAATGAGCAGTTCTTC. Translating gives CASRRGLERETSYNEQFF.

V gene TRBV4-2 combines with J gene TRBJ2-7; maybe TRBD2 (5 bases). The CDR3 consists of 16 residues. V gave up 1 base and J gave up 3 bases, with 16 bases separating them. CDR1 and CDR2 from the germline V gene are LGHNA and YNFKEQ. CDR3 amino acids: CASSQAPISGIYEQYF. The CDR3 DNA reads TGTGCCAGCAGCCAAGCCCCAATATCCGGGATCTACGAGCAGTACTTC.

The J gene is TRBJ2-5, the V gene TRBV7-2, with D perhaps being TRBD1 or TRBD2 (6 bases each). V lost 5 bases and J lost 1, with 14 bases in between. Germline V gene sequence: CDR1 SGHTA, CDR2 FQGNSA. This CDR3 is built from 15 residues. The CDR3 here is CASSRGRDIQETQYF. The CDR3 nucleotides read TGTGCCAGCAGCCGGGGGCGGGACATCCAAGAGACCCAGTACTTC.

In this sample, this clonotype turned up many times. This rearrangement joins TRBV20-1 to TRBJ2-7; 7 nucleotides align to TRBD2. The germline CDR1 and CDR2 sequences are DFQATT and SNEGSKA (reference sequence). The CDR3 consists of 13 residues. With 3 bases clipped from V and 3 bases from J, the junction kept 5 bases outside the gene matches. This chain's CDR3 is CSARGGVLYEQYF. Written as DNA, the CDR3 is TGCAGTGCTAGGGGGGGGGTCCTCTACGAGCAGTACTTC.

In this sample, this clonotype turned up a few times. CDR3 sequence reads: CASSFRGLFENEQFF. Here the CDR3 DNA reads TGCGCCAGCAGTTTCCGGGGACTCTTTGAAAATGAGCAGTTCTTC. J is TRBJ2-1 and V is TRBV5-1, with D possibly matching TRBD2 (6 bases). The ends were cut back, 5 bases at V and 7 bases at J, with 19 bases in the middle. The CDR3 totals 15 residues. Germline V gene data show CDR1 as SGHRS and CDR2 as YFSETQ. The full variable domain, in which reference TRBV5-1 and TRBJ2-1 provide the parts outside the CDR3, is KAGVTQTPRYLIKTRGQQVTLSCSPISGHRSVSWYQQTPGQGLQFLFEYFSETQRNKGNFPGRFSGRQFSNSRSEMNVSTLELGDSALYLCASSFRGLFENEQFFGPGTRLTVL.

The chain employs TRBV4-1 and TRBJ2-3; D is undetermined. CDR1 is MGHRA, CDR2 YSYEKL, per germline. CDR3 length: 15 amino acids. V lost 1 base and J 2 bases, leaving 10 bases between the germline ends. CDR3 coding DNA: TGCGCCAGCAGCCAAGTAGAGGCCGACACAGATACGCAGTATTTT. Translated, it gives CASSQVEADTDTQYF.

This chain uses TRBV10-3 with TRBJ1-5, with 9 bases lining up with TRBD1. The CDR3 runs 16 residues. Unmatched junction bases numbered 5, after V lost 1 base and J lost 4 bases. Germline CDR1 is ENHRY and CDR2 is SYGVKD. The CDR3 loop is CAISELYRGQNQPQHF. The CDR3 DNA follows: TGTGCCATCAGTGAGTTATACAGGGGGCAAAATCAGCCCCAGCATTTT.

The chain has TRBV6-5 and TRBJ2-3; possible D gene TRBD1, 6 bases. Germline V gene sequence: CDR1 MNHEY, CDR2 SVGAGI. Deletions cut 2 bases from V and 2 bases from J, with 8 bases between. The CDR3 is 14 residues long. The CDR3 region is CASSYRGTTDTQYF. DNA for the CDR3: TGTGCCAGCAGTTACAGGGGGACCACAGATACGCAGTATTTT.

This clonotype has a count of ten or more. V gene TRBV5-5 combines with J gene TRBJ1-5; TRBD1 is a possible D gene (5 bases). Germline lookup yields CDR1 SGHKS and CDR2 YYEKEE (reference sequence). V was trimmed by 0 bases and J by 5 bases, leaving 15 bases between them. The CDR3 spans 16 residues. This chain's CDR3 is CASSLAYSQGYQPQHF. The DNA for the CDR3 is TGTGCCAGCAGCTTGGCTTACTCTCAGGGCTATCAGCCCCAGCATTTT. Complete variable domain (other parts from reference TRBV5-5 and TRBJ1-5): DAGVTQSPTHLIKTRGQQVTLRCSPISGHKSVSWYQQVLGQGPQFIFQYYEKEERGRGNFPDRFSARQFPNYSSELNVNALLLGDSALYLCASSLAYSQGYQPQHFGDGTRLSIL.

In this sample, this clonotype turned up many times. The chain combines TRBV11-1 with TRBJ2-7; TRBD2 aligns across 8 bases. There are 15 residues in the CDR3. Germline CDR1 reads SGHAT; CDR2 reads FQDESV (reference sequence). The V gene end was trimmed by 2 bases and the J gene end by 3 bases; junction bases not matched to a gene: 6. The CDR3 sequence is CASSLRPGGDYEQYF. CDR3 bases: TGTGCCAGCAGCTTACGGCCGGGAGGGGACTACGAGCAGTACTTC.

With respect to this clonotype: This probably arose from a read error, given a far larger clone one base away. CDR3 sequence (DNA): TGTGCCAGCAGTCGGACAGGCCGCCTCCACAATGAGCAGTACTTC. Protein sequence: CASSRTGRLHNEQYF. The chain is built from TRBV27 and TRBJ2-4; TRBD1 matches 7 bases. The CDR3 is 15 amino acids. J lost 13 bases, V lost 5 bases, and 17 bases had no gene match. Germline CDR1 reads MNHEY; CDR2 reads SMNVEV (reference sequence).

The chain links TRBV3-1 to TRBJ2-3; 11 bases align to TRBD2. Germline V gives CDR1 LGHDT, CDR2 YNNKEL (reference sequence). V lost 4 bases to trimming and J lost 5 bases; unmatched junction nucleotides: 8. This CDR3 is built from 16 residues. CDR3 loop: CASSLTLAGGVDTQYF. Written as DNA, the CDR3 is TGTGCCAGCAGCCTAACGTTAGCGGGAGGGGTAGATACGCAGTATTTT.

CDR3 nucleotide sequence: TGTGCCAGCAGCATTCAGGAGTTCCATGGCTACACCTTC. Translated: CASSIQEFHGYTF. This chain links TRBV6-1 with TRBJ1-2; D unresolved. The CDR3 has 13 amino acids. The V gene's germline CDR1 is MNHNS and CDR2 SASEGT. Deletions cut 6 bases from V and 6 bases from J, with 14 bases between.

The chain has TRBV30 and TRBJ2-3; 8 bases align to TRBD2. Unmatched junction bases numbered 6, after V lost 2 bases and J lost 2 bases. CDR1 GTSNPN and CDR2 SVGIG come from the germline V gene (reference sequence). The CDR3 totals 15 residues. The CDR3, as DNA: TGTGCCTGGAGTCCATCGGGAGGGCCCACAGATACGCAGTATTTT. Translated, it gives CAWSPSGGPTDTQYF.

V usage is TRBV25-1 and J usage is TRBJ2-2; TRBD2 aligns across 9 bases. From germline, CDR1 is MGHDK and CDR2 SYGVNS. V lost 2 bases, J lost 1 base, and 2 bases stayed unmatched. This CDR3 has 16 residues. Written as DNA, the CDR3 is TGTGCCAGCAGTGAAGTAGCGGGAGTGAACACCGGGGAGCTGTTTTTT. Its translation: CASSEVAGVNTGELFF.